These 5 T cell receptor beta chains were all obtained from the same sample, sequenced in a study of cytomegalovirus exposure and HLA in healthy donors. The assay was immunoSEQ multiplex PCR, and TCRdb's table has in-frame clones only and misses some. The sample yields 220,000 or so clones, roughly 84% seen once. Source material: PBMCs. The receptors shown here come from a woman aged 25-40 years in good health and CMV-seropositive.

This clone was seen a few times. The chain couples TRBV9 to TRBJ2-2; 10 bases agree with TRBD2. The CDR3 totals 16 residues. Unmatched junction bases numbered 7, after V lost 4 bases and J lost 4 bases. The V gene's germline CDR1 is SGDLS and CDR2 YYNGEE. This CDR3 reads CASSHSSGSTTGELFF. CDR3 coding DNA: TGTGCCAGCAGCCACTCTAGCGGGAGTACCACCGGGGAGCTGTTTTTT. The full variable domain, rest sourced from reference TRBV9 and TRBJ2-2, is DSGVTQTPKHLITATGQRVTLRCSPRSGDLSVYWYQQSLDQGLQFLIQYYNGEERAKGNILERFSAQQFPDLHSELNLSSLELGDSALYFCASSHSSGSTTGELFFGEGSRLTVL.

This clone was seen a handful of times. This chain uses TRBV2 with TRBJ1-1, with no clear D. The ends were cut back, 2 bases at V and 5 bases at J, with 12 bases in the middle. Germline-derived CDR1 and CDR2 are SNHLY and FYNNEI. The CDR3 runs to 14 residues. DNA for the CDR3: TGTGCCAGCAGTGAATCGAGAGTGGAGACTGAAGCTTTCTTT. Protein: CASSESRVETEAFF.

The chain couples TRBV6-6 to TRBJ2-2; D ambiguous. V was trimmed by 1 base and J by 4 bases, leaving 7 bases between them. This CDR3 has 14 residues. Germline values: CDR1 MNHNY, CDR2 SVGAGI (reference sequence). CDR3 protein: CASSYYLGTGELFF. The DNA of the CDR3 is TGTGCCAGCAGTTACTACTTGGGCACCGGGGAGCTGTTTTTT.

The chain carries TRBV6-6 and TRBJ1-2; D may be TRBD1 (5 bases). Germline CDR1 reads MNHNY; CDR2 reads SVGAGI (reference sequence). This CDR3 region has 14 residues. The germline V and J ends were trimmed by 5 bases and 8 bases, with 18 bases remaining between them. CDR3 sequence (DNA): TGTGCCAGCAGTGGTGAAGGCTACCGGGGGGGCTACACCTTC. Its translation is CASSGEGYRGGYTF.

V usage is TRBV2 and J usage is TRBJ2-7; D uncertain. This CDR3 has 13 amino acids. Looked up from germline, CDR1 is SNHLY and CDR2 is FYNNEI. The CDR3 is CGIQDPHSYEQYF. The CDR3 DNA follows: TGTGGGATCCAGGACCCACACTCCTACGAGCAGTACTTC.